This is a list of T cell receptor beta chains from one sample in a study of shared clonotypes between healthy human individuals. The table came from immunoSEQ multiplex PCR; TCRdb's copy has only in-frame clones and leaves some out. The sample gives 400,000 to 600,000 clones, around 79% of which show up once; over 10% is in the top ten. The sequencing sample was made of PBMCs. The receptors derive from a woman between 35 and 50 years old in good health. Some clones in this sample may be carry-over from other donors' samples. CDR3s include the opening cysteine and the closing phenylalanine or tryptophan. Each record gives: V gene, D gene, clone size, J gene, CDR3 protein, CDR3 DNA. The D gene is left open where the match is weak. Some rows mark clone size as missing; the rest say once, few, many or name a class of expanded clone.

V: TRBV5-1
D: .
size: .
J: TRBJ1-4
CDR3: CASSFRSGGEKLFF
DNA: TGCGCCAGCAGCTTCAGGAGTGGGGGTGAAAAACTGTTTTTT

V: TRBV10-3
D: TRBD1
size: .
J: TRBJ2-3
CDR3: CAISGRGQGTDTQYF
DNA: TGTGCCATCAGTGGGAGAGGACAGGGTACAGATACGCAGTATTTT

V: TRBV5-1
D: TRBD2
size: once
J: TRBJ2-7
CDR3: CASSPGTSGVKYEQYF
DNA: TGCGCCAGCAGCCCAGGGACTAGCGGGGTTAAATACGAGCAGTACTTC

V: TRBV28
D: .
size: .
J: TRBJ1-1
CDR3: CASSPGALNTEAFF
DNA: TGTGCCAGCAGCCCCGGGGCCCTGAACACTGAAGCTTTCTTT

V: TRBV7-9
D: TRBD1
size: .
J: TRBJ1-1
CDR3: CASIDRGKNTEAFF
DNA: TGTGCCAGCATCGACAGGGGAAAGAACACTGAAGCTTTCTTT

V: TRBV7-2
D: TRBD2
size: .
J: TRBJ2-1
CDR3: CASSLETSAYNEQFF
DNA: TGTGCCAGCAGCTTAGAGACTAGCGCCTACAATGAGCAGTTCTTC

V: TRBV7-2
D: .
size: .
J: TRBJ2-7
CDR3: CASTLSSGMSSYEQYF
DNA: TGTGCCAGCACCCTATCCAGTGGCATGAGCTCCTACGAGCAGTACTTC

V: TRBV15
D: .
size: once
J: TRBJ2-3
CDR3: CATSRDSGASTQYF
DNA: TGTGCCACCAGCAGAGATTCGGGGGCGAGTACGCAGTATTTT

V: TRBV7-6
D: .
size: .
J: TRBJ2-2
CDR3: CASSLLQGTGELFF
DNA: TGTGCCAGCAGCTTACTGCAGGGCACCGGGGAGCTGTTTTTT

V: TRBV4-3
D: TRBD1
size: once
J: TRBJ2-2
CDR3: CASSPNRGGNTGELFF
DNA: TGCGCCAGCAGCCCAAACAGGGGCGGGAACACCGGGGAGCTGTTTTTT

V: TRBV5-6
D: .
size: .
J: TRBJ1-2
CDR3: CASSNRDGSYYGYTF
DNA: TGTGCCAGCAGCAACAGGGACGGTTCCTACTATGGCTACACCTTC

V: TRBV7-2
D: .
size: .
J: TRBJ2-1
CDR3: CASSSTRGQFF
DNA: TGTGCCAGCAGCTCCACCAGGGGGCAGTTCTTC

V: TRBV7-3
D: .
size: .
J: TRBJ2-7
CDR3: CASSLTPSYEQYF
DNA: TGTGCCAGCAGCTTAACACCTTCCTACGAGCAGTACTTC

V: TRBV2
D: .
size: few
J: TRBJ1-2
CDR3: CASSEFGEYGYTF
DNA: TGTGCCAGCAGTGAATTCGGGGAGTATGGCTACACCTTC

V: TRBV28
D: TRBD2
size: .
J: TRBJ2-7
CDR3: CASSLNPGGPYEQYF
DNA: TGTGCCAGCAGTTTAAATCCGGGAGGACCCTACGAGCAGTACTTC

V: TRBV10-3
D: TRBD1
size: once
J: TRBJ2-7
CDR3: CAISGGQGARDEQYF
DNA: TGTGCCATCAGTGGGGGACAGGGGGCGAGGGACGAGCAGTACTTC

V: TRBV18
D: TRBD2
size: .
J: TRBJ2-7
CDR3: CASSLAGGPGYEQYF
DNA: TGTGCCAGCTCATTAGCGGGAGGGCCCGGCTACGAGCAGTACTTC

V: TRBV2
D: .
size: .
J: TRBJ2-7
CDR3: CASSERVGGYEQYF
DNA: TGTGCCAGCAGTGAACGGGTGGGGGGATACGAGCAGTACTTC